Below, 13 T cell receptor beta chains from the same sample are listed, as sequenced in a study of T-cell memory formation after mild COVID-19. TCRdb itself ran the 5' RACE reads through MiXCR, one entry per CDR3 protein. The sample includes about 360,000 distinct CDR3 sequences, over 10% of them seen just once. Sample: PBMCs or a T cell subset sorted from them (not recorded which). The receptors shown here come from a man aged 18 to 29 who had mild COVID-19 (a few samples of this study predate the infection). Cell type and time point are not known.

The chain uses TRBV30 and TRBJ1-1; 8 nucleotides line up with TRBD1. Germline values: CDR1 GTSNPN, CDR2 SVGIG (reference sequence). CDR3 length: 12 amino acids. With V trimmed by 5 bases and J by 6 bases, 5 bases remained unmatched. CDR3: CAWGQGSAEAFF. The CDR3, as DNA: TGTGCCTGGGGACAGGGATCCGCTGAAGCTTTCTTT.

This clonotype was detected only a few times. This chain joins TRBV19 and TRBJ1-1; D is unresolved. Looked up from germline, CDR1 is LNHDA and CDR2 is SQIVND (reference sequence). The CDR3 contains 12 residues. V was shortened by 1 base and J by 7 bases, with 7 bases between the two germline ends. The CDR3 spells CASSIAADEAFF. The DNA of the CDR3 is TGTGCCAGTAGTATAGCAGCGGATGAAGCTTTCTTT. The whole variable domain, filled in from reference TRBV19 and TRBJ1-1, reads DGGITQSPKYLFRKEGQNVTLSCEQNLNHDAMYWYRQDPGQGLRLIYYSQIVNDFQKGDIAEGYSVSREKKESFPLTVTSAQKNPTAFYLCASSIAADEAFFGQGTRLTVV.

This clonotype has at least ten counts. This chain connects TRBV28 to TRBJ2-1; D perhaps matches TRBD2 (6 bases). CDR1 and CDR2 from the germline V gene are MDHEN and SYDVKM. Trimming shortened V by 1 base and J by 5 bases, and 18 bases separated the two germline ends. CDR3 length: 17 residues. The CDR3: CASSLYPRGEVDNEQFF. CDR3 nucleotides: TGTGCCAGCAGTTTATACCCACGCGGGGAAGTAGACAATGAGCAGTTCTTC.

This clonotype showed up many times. The CDR3 here is CSVQLETGSSPLHF. The CDR3 nucleotides read TGCAGCGTTCAGCTGGAGACAGGGTCTTCACCCCTCCACTTT. The J gene is TRBJ1-6, the V gene TRBV29-1; 7 nucleotides match TRBD1. The length of the CDR3 is 14 residues. CDR1 is SQVTM and CDR2 is ANQGSEA in the germline V gene. The V segment lost 5 bases and the J segment 9 bases; nucleotides outside the gene matches: 10.

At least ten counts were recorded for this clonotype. CDR3 in DNA: TGTGCCATCTCCGTAGGGGGCGATGGCTACACCTTC. Translation: CAISVGGDGYTF. The rearrangement links TRBV6-6 to TRBJ1-2; TRBD1 matches 7 bases. Germline trimming cut 10 bases from V and 6 bases from J; bases unmatched to any gene: 8. Germline loops: CDR1 MNHNY, CDR2 SVGAGI (reference sequence). CDR3 size: 12 residues.

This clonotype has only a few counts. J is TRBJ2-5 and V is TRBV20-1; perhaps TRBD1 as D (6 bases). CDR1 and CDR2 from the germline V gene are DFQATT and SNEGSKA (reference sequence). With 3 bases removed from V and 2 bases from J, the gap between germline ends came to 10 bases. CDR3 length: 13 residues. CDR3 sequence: CSASGTPQETQYF. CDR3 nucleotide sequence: TGCAGTGCTAGCGGGACACCTCAAGAGACCCAGTACTTC.

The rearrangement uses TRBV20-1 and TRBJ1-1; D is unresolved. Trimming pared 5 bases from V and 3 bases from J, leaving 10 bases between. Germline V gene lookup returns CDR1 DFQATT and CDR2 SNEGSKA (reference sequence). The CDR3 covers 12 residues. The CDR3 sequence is CSAEGLDTEAFF. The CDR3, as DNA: TGCAGTGCTGAAGGATTAGACACTGAAGCTTTCTTT.

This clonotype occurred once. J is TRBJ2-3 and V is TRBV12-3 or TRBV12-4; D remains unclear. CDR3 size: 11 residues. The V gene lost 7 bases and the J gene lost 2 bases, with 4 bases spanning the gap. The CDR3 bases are TGTGCCAGCACCCCCACAGATACGCAGTATTTT. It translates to CASTPTDTQYF.

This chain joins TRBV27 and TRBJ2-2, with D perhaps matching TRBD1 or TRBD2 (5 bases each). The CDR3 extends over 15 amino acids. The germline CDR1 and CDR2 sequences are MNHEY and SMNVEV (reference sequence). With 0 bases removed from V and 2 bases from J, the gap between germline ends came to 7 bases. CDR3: CASSLSGVNTGELFF. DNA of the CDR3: TGTGCCAGCAGTTTATCGGGGGTCAACACCGGGGAGCTGTTTTTT.

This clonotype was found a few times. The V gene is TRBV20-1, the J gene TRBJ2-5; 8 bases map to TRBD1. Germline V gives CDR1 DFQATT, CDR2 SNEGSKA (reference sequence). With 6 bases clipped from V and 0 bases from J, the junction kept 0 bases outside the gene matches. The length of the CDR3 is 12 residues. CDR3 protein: CSARGHQETQYF. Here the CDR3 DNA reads TGCAGTGCCAGGGGGCACCAAGAGACCCAGTACTTC.

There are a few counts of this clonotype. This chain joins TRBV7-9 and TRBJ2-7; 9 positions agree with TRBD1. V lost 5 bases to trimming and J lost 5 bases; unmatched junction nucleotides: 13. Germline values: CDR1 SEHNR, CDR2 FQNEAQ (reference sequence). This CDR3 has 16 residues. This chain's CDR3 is CASSPKPGQGGHEQYF. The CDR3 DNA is TGTGCCAGCAGCCCTAAACCGGGACAGGGAGGCCACGAGCAGTACTTC.

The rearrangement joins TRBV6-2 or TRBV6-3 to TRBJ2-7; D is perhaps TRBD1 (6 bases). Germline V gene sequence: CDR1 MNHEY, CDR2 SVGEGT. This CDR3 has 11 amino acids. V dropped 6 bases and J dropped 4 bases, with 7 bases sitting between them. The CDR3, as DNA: TGTGCCAGCAGGGACAGATACGAGCAGTACGTC. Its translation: CASRDRYEQYV.

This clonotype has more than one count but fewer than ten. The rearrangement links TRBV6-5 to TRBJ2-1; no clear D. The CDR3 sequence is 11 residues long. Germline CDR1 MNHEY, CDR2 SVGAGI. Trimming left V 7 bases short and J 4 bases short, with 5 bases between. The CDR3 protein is CASTAYNEQFF. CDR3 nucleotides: TGTGCCAGCACAGCGTACAATGAGCAGTTCTTC.